The 31 T cell receptor beta chains presented below share a single source sample, sequenced in a study of blood T cell repertoires in COVID-19. The assay was immunoSEQ multiplex PCR, and TCRdb's table has in-frame clones only and misses some. The sample lists approximately 180,000 clones, approximately 90% occurring once. Material for sequencing was peripheral blood. These receptors were taken from a man aged 60-69 years with active or convalescent COVID-19.

The V call is TRBV5-1, the J call TRBJ2-3; unclear D gene. This CDR3 has 16 residues. Germline V lookup: CDR1 SGHRS, CDR2 YFSETQ. Trimming left V 0 bases short and J 4 bases short, with 15 bases between. The CDR3 DNA is TGCGCCAGCAGCTTGGGTTATCTTACGGGTCCAGATACGCAGTATTTT. Protein: CASSLGYLTGPDTQYF.

The chain has TRBV30 and TRBJ1-1; D unclear. The CDR3 is made up of 15 amino acids. CDR1 and CDR2 (germline): GTSNPN, SVGIG (reference sequence). Trimming stripped 1 base from V and 5 bases from J, with 17 bases between. The CDR3: CAWSATRGRSTEAFF. The CDR3 DNA follows: TGTGCCTGGAGTGCAACGCGAGGGAGGTCAACTGAAGCTTTCTTT.

The chain is built from TRBV3-1 (or the pseudogene TRBV3-2) and TRBJ2-3; 11 bases match TRBD2. V lost 1 base to trimming and J lost 4 bases; unmatched junction nucleotides: 1. Germline assignment: CDR1 LGHDT and CDR2 YNNKEL (reference sequence). This CDR3 comprises 15 residues. The CDR3 is CASSQVAGGPDTQYF. The DNA of the CDR3 is TGTGCCAGCAGCCAAGTAGCGGGGGGGCCAGATACGCAGTATTTT.

CDR3 loop: CASSEGQGDGYTF. Here the CDR3 DNA reads TGCGCCAGCAGCGAAGGACAGGGTGACGGCTACACCTTC. This chain joins TRBV5-1 and TRBJ1-2, with 8 bases identical to TRBD1. CDR1 SGHRS and CDR2 YFSETQ come from the germline V gene. With V trimmed by 4 bases and J by 8 bases, 7 bases remained unmatched. CDR3 length: 13 amino acids.

The genes are TRBV2 and TRBJ1-1; TRBD1 matches 7 bases. The CDR3 spans 12 residues. Germline CDR1 and CDR2: SNHLY and FYNNEI. The V segment lost 3 bases and the J segment 9 bases; nucleotides outside the gene matches: 4. CDR3 sequence (DNA): TGTGCCAGCAGTGAGGACAGGAGAAAAGCTTTCTTT. Amino acids: CASSEDRRKAFF.

The chain couples TRBV2 to TRBJ1-2; a weak D match, TRBD1 (5 bases). V dropped 7 bases and J dropped 8 bases, with 17 bases sitting between them. Germline-derived CDR1 and CDR2 are SNHLY and FYNNEI. The CDR3 has 13 amino acids. The CDR3: CASKGAYQGGYTF. For the CDR3, the DNA is TGTGCCAGCAAAGGGGCCTATCAGGGAGGCTACACCTTC. The full variable domain, in which reference TRBV2 and TRBJ1-2 provide the parts outside the CDR3, is EPEVTQTPSHQVTQMGQEVILRCVPISNHLYFYWYRQILGQKVEFLVSFYNNEISEKSEIFDDQFSVERPDGSNFTLKIRSTKLEDSAMYFCASKGAYQGGYTFGSGTRLTVV.

V gene TRBV18 combines with J gene TRBJ2-1; D not certain. V dropped 6 bases and J dropped 4 bases, with 16 bases sitting between them. Germline V lookup: CDR1 KGHSH, CDR2 LQKENI. The CDR3 sequence is 15 residues long. The CDR3 sequence is CASSSNPRSYNEQFF. CDR3 sequence (DNA): TGTGCCAGCTCCTCTAATCCCAGGTCATACAATGAGCAGTTCTTC.

CDR3 amino acids: CASSQGDTNSPLHF. The CDR3 DNA reads TGTGCCAGCAGCCAGGGGGACACCAATTCACCCCTCCACTTT. The chain employs TRBV3-1 (or the pseudogene TRBV3-2) and TRBJ1-6, with D perhaps TRBD1 (6 bases). Trimming stripped 3 bases from V and 7 bases from J, with 10 bases between. Germline loops: CDR1 LGHDT, CDR2 YNNKEL (reference sequence). CDR3 length equals 14 residues.

The V gene is TRBV21-1, the J gene TRBJ2-7; the D segment call TRBD2 is taken from the table without a DNA check. TRBV21-1 is shown as a pseudogene. The CDR3 has 15 residues. For the CDR3, the DNA is TGTGCCAGCAGCAAACGACTAGAGGGGAAGAACGAGCAGTACTTC. Translation: CASSKRLEGKNEQYF.

The chain's CDR3 is CASSEWEGVTDTQYF. CDR3 sequence (DNA): TGTGCCAGCAGCGAGTGGGAGGGCGTTACAGATACGCAGTATTTT. The chain recombines TRBV7-9 with TRBJ2-3; 7 bases fit TRBD2. Germline V gene data show CDR1 as SEHNR and CDR2 as FQNEAQ (reference sequence). V shed 5 bases, J shed 3 bases, and the junction held 8 bases outside the gene matches. CDR3 length: 15 residues.

V and J are TRBV6-1 and TRBJ1-1; D remains unclear. The CDR3 covers 15 residues. Trimming removed 2 bases from V and 4 bases from J, with 14 bases in between. Germline V gene data show CDR1 as MNHNS and CDR2 as SASEGT. CDR3 bases: TGTGCCAGCAGTGAAATCTGGCCGGGTCTCACTGAAGCTTTCTTT. It translates to CASSEIWPGLTEAFF.

The chain couples TRBV6-1 to TRBJ2-6; D remains ambiguous. The germline V gene encodes CDR1 MNHNS and CDR2 SASEGT. Trimming took off 3 bases at V and 0 bases at J, with 6 bases between the two ends. The CDR3 has 15 amino acids. The CDR3 spells CASSDLRSGANVLTF. The CDR3 DNA reads TGTGCCAGCAGTGACCTCCGCTCTGGGGCCAACGTCCTGACTTTC.

The V and J genes are TRBV7-9 and TRBJ1-1; D is ambiguous. CDR3 length equals 14 residues. Trimming removed 3 bases from V and 5 bases from J, with 13 bases in between. The germline V gene has CDR1 SEHNR and CDR2 FQNEAQ (reference sequence). The CDR3 DNA is TGTGCCAGCAGCTTGGATATGAGGGAGACTGAAGCTTTCTTT. Translating it yields CASSLDMRETEAFF.

This clone was observed a few times. This CDR3 reads CASGLGGQGSYGYTF. The CDR3 DNA is TGTGCCAGCGGACTTGGGGGACAGGGAAGCTATGGCTACACCTTC. V and J are TRBV2 and TRBJ1-2; the match to TRBD1 covers 9 bases. The J segment lost 4 bases and the V segment lost 8 bases, leaving 11 bases of the junction unmatched. Germline lookup yields CDR1 SNHLY and CDR2 FYNNEI. The CDR3 has 15 residues.

This chain connects TRBV3-1 (or the pseudogene TRBV3-2) to TRBJ1-2, with TRBD1 matching 7 bases. This CDR3 contains 15 residues. Germline V gene lookup returns CDR1 LGHDT and CDR2 YNNKEL (reference sequence). V was pared by 4 bases and J by 7 bases, with 12 bases of the junction left unmatched. Written as DNA, the CDR3 is TGTGCCAGCAGCCTAAGTTCGACAGGGTCTCGTGGCTACACCTTC. Translated, it gives CASSLSSTGSRGYTF.

V gene TRBV19 combines with J gene TRBJ2-2; possible D gene TRBD2, 6 bases. Germline V gene lookup returns CDR1 LNHDA and CDR2 SQIVND (reference sequence). This CDR3 has 15 residues. Trimming took off 7 bases at V and 6 bases at J, with 18 bases between the two ends. The CDR3 reads CASTPFWGDPGELFF. The CDR3 bases are TGTGCCAGTACCCCTTTTTGGGGGGATCCCGGGGAGCTGTTTTTT.

The V and J genes are TRBV3-1 (or the pseudogene TRBV3-2) and TRBJ1-1; possibly TRBD1 for D (5 bases). Germline CDR1 and CDR2: LGHDT and YNNKEL (reference sequence). The CDR3 totals 14 residues. V was pared by 2 bases and J by 4 bases, with 11 bases between. The CDR3 reads CASSQPGFPTEAFF. The CDR3 DNA reads TGTGCCAGCAGCCAACCAGGGTTCCCCACTGAAGCTTTCTTT.

The chain carries TRBV5-1 and TRBJ1-1, with a tentative D call TRBD1 (5 bases). Germline CDR1 is SGHRS and CDR2 is YFSETQ. This CDR3 is built from 14 residues. V lost 0 bases to trimming and J lost 4 bases, with 10 bases between them. The CDR3 here is CASSLVRGRTEAFF. DNA for the CDR3: TGCGCCAGCAGCTTGGTAAGGGGTCGCACTGAAGCTTTCTTT.

The chain is built from TRBV2 and TRBJ1-2; D is unresolved. This CDR3 comprises 15 residues. Germline loops: CDR1 SNHLY, CDR2 FYNNEI. V was cut by 2 bases and J by 5 bases, with 15 bases left in between. CDR3 in amino acids: CASSESGFLRYGYTF. The CDR3 DNA follows: TGTGCCAGCAGTGAATCTGGGTTCCTGAGGTATGGCTACACCTTC.

V is TRBV6-5 and J is TRBJ2-7; TRBD1 matches 7 bases. The germline V gene encodes CDR1 MNHEY and CDR2 SVGAGI. The J segment lost 3 bases and the V segment lost 10 bases, leaving 9 bases of the junction unmatched. There are 13 residues in the CDR3. CDR3 nucleotides: TGTGCCACCACCGACAGGGCGGACTACGAGCAGTACTTC. Translation gives CATTDRADYEQYF.

The CDR3 DNA is TGTGCCAGCTCGGGGGGGCGGAGTTCAGATACGCAGTATTTT. Translated: CASSGGRSSDTQYF. This chain uses TRBV11-3 with TRBJ2-3, with 8 nucleotides matching TRBD2. Losses at the gene ends were 8 bases for V and 4 bases for J; bases not matched to a gene: 8. This CDR3 is built from 14 residues. CDR1 is SGHNT, CDR2 YENEEA, per germline.

The V call is TRBV5-1, the J call TRBJ2-3, with D perhaps matching TRBD2 (7 bases). The CDR3 spans 14 residues. V was shortened by 3 bases and J by 1 base, with 9 bases between the two germline ends. CDR1 is SGHRS, CDR2 YFSETQ, per germline. CDR3 loop: CASSSGGRTDTQYF. For the CDR3, the DNA is TGCGCCAGCAGCTCCGGGGGGCGCACAGATACGCAGTATTTT.

The chain links TRBV4-1 to TRBJ2-1, with 12 bases identical to TRBD2. Trimming at V came to 1 base and at J to 8 bases, leaving 9 bases not matched to a gene. The length of the CDR3 is 17 residues. Germline CDR1 and CDR2: MGHRA and YSYEKL. The CDR3, as DNA: TGCGCCAGCAGCCAAGCTCTAGCGGGGGGGCCGGTTTATGAGCAGTTCTTC. Translated, it gives CASSQALAGGPVYEQFF.

In this sample, this clone turned up many times. The chain employs TRBV12-5 and TRBJ2-7; D is uncertain. This CDR3 has 11 amino acids. Germline V gene data show CDR1 as LGHNT and CDR2 as FRNRAP. Trimming pared 5 bases from V and 5 bases from J, leaving 7 bases between. The CDR3 DNA sequence: TGTGCTAGTGGTAGCTATAACGAGCAGTACTTC. Translated, it gives CASGSYNEQYF. Using reference TRBV12-5 and TRBJ2-7 for the parts outside the CDR3, the full variable domain is DARVTQTPRHKVTEMGQEVTMRCQPILGHNTVFWYRQTMMQGLELLAYFRNRAPLDDSGMPKDRFSAEMPDATLATLKIQPSEPRDSAVYFCASGSYNEQYFGPGTRLTVT.

The chain uses TRBV7-9 and TRBJ2-3; weak D call: TRBD2 (5 bases). The CDR3 length is 16 residues. Germline lookup yields CDR1 SEHNR and CDR2 FQNEAQ (reference sequence). The V end was cut by 5 bases, the J end by 5 bases, with 20 bases between. The DNA for the CDR3 is TGTGCCAGCAGCCCGCTCCGGCCCGGGGTAGAAGATACGCAGTATTTT. Encoded protein: CASSPLRPGVEDTQYF.

The chain couples TRBV15 to TRBJ1-3; no definite D call. Per germline, CDR1 LNHNV and CDR2 YYDKDF (reference sequence). Trimming removed 0 bases from V and 0 bases from J, with 12 bases in between. The length of the CDR3 is 17 residues. Here the CDR3 DNA reads TGTGCCACCAGCAGAGATTTGACCCAGGTCTCTGGAAACACCATATATTTT. Translation: CATSRDLTQVSGNTIYF.

This clone was observed a few times. The rearrangement joins TRBV2 to TRBJ1-1; D is undetermined. CDR1 and CDR2 from the germline V gene are SNHLY and FYNNEI. V was shortened by 0 bases and J by 7 bases, with 9 bases between the two germline ends. The CDR3 spans 13 residues. CDR3 in amino acids: CASSEARQLEAFF. For the CDR3, the DNA is TGTGCCAGCAGTGAAGCGCGGCAGCTTGAAGCTTTCTTT.

The rearrangement joins TRBV4-2 to TRBJ1-2; D is undetermined. CDR3 length: 16 amino acids. V was shortened by 1 base and J by 5 bases, with 17 bases between the two germline ends. Germline V gene sequence: CDR1 LGHNA, CDR2 YNFKEQ. CDR3 nucleotides: TGTGCCAGCAGCCAAGGTTTGCCCCAGACGGGGTATGGCTACACCTTC. Amino acids: CASSQGLPQTGYGYTF.

The chain joins TRBV2 to TRBJ1-5; tentatively, D is TRBD1 (5 bases). V lost 4 bases and J 5 bases, leaving 12 bases between the germline ends. The CDR3 totals 14 residues. Germline CDR1 reads SNHLY; CDR2 reads FYNNEI. Here the CDR3 reads CASSVRGGDQPQHF. In DNA, the CDR3 is TGTGCCAGCAGTGTGCGGGGGGGGGATCAGCCCCAGCATTTT.

The genes are TRBV9 and TRBJ2-4; 8 nucleotides agree with TRBD2. Per germline, CDR1 SGDLS and CDR2 YYNGEE. This CDR3 is 14 amino acids long. V lost 4 bases and J lost 4; bases outside the gene matches: 4. The CDR3 is CASSPGGAKNIQYF. In nucleotides, the CDR3 is TGTGCCAGCAGCCCGGGGGGGGCGAAAAACATTCAGTACTTC.

The rearrangement uses TRBV7-6 and TRBJ2-5; possibly TRBD2 for D (7 bases). The CDR3 loop spans 16 amino acids. The V gene lost 5 bases and the J gene lost 2 bases, with 18 bases spanning the gap. The germline V gene encodes CDR1 SGHVS and CDR2 FNYEAQ. In DNA form, the CDR3 reads TGTGCCAGCAGCAGAGGAGGGCGGGGGCCTCAAGAGACCCAGTACTTC. It yields the protein CASSRGGRGPQETQYF.